These 9 T cell receptor beta chains were sequenced from one sample in a study of PD-L1 blockade in urothelial cancer. Noted time point: pretreatment peripheral blood. Repertoires were generated with immunoSEQ multiplex PCR, while TCRdb's copy carries only in-frame clones and drops some. The table has 95,000 or so clones, about nine tenths seen once. Source: PBMCs, taken around atezolizumab (anti-PD-L1) treatment. Receptor source: a man in his 60s with urothelial cancer.

The chain joins TRBV7-3 to TRBJ2-1, with TRBD1 matching 7 bases. J gave up 5 bases and V 8 bases, and 6 bases lay outside the gene matches. The germline CDR1 and CDR2 sequences are SGHTA and FQGTGA. The CDR3 loop spans 13 amino acids. The CDR3 DNA reads as TGTGCCAGCTCCGGGACAGTTAACAATGAGCAGTTCTTC. The encoded protein is CASSGTVNNEQFF.

The rearrangement joins TRBV11-3 to TRBJ2-7, with 12 bases fitting TRBD2. The V gene's germline CDR1 is SGHNT and CDR2 YENEEA. The CDR3 totals 15 residues. The trim removed 5 bases at V and 7 bases at J, leaving 9 bases unmatched. The CDR3 reads CASSPRLAGVREQYF. Written as DNA, the CDR3 is TGTGCCAGCAGCCCTCGACTAGCGGGGGTCCGGGAGCAGTACTTC.

This clone was seen a single time. The chain carries TRBV5-1 and TRBJ2-5; the match to TRBD2 covers 7 bases. This CDR3 has 14 amino acids. Unmatched junction bases numbered 8, after V lost 5 bases and J lost 4 bases. CDR1 is SGHRS, CDR2 YFSETQ, per germline. CDR3 coding DNA: TGCGCCAGCAGTGTGACGGGGAGGGGAGAGACCCAGTACTTC. Translation gives CASSVTGRGETQYF.

The chain joins TRBV28 to TRBJ2-3; 7 bases fit TRBD1. This CDR3 is built from 14 residues. V was clipped by 5 bases and J by 0 bases; unmatched bases: 2. Looked up from germline, CDR1 is MDHEN and CDR2 is SYDVKM. The CDR3 bases are TGTGCCAGCAGTCGGGACAGAAGCACAGATACGCAGTATTTT. Its protein product is CASSRDRSTDTQYF. The full variable domain, completed using reference TRBV28 and TRBJ2-3, is DVKVTQSSRYLVKRTGEKVFLECVQDMDHENMFWYRQDPGLGLRLIYFSYDVKMKEKGDIPEGYSVSREKKERFSLILESASTNQTSMYLCASSRDRSTDTQYFGPGTRLTVL.

The J gene is TRBJ2-1, the V gene TRBV11-2; 11 bases are a match to TRBD1. CDR1 and CDR2 from the germline V gene are SGHAT and FQNNGV. The CDR3 has 14 residues. Trimming removed 10 bases from V and 0 bases from J; junction bases left unmatched: 2. CDR3 sequence (DNA): TGTGCCACCGGGACAGGGGGCTCCTACAATGAGCAGTTCTTC. This gives the protein CATGTGGSYNEQFF.

This rearrangement joins TRBV5-1 to TRBJ2-2, with D possibly being TRBD2 (5 bases). With 7 bases removed from V and 7 bases from J, the gap between germline ends came to 14 bases. Germline CDR1 SGHRS, CDR2 YFSETQ. This CDR3 is built from 13 residues. Here the CDR3 DNA reads TGCGCCAGCTGTTCGACTCGGGGCGGGGAGCTGTTTTTT. Amino acid sequence: CASCSTRGGELFF.

The V and J genes are TRBV18 and TRBJ2-3; 7 nucleotides align to TRBD1. Germline V CDR1 and CDR2: KGHSH, LQKENI. The CDR3 sequence is 15 residues long. V dropped 3 bases and J dropped 2; count of bases not matched to a gene: 5. CDR3 in DNA: TGTGCCAGCTCACCCCAGGGGGTAAACACAGATACGCAGTATTTT. It specifies CASSPQGVNTDTQYF.

This clone was recorded a few times. The rearrangement uses TRBV7-9 and TRBJ1-2, with 7 nucleotides matching TRBD1. Germline CDR1 is SEHNR and CDR2 is FQNEAQ (reference sequence). The J segment lost 3 bases and the V segment lost 7 bases, leaving 11 bases of the junction unmatched. The CDR3 length is 15 residues. The CDR3 nucleotides are TGTGCCAGCACCTCCTCGGGACAGACTTACTATGGCTACACCTTC. It specifies CASTSSGQTYYGYTF.

This clone was detected a few times. The V call is TRBV9, the J call TRBJ2-5; possibly TRBD1 for D (5 bases). CDR1 is SGDLS, CDR2 YYNGEE, per germline. This CDR3 region has 15 residues. V was shortened by 2 bases and J by 1 base, with 12 bases between the two germline ends. The CDR3 reads CASSVNQGAQETQYF. The CDR3 DNA sequence: TGTGCCAGCAGCGTGAATCAAGGGGCCCAAGAGACCCAGTACTTC.